These 3 T cell receptor beta chains came from one sample sequenced in a study of cytomegalovirus exposure and HLA in healthy donors. The study ran its PCR with 60 Vbeta and 13 Jbeta primers. Sequenced by immunoSEQ multiplex PCR; TCRdb stores in-frame clones only, minus some. In the table there are roughly 100,000 clones, around 79% of which are singletons. The source material was PBMCs. The receptors derive from a middle-aged woman in good health and CMV-seronegative.

V and J are TRBV5-1 and TRBJ2-5, with a tentative D call TRBD2 (6 bases). The CDR3 is 14 residues long. V was cut by 3 bases and J by 7 bases, with 16 bases left in between. Looked up from germline, CDR1 is SGHRS and CDR2 is YFSETQ. CDR3: CASSYGLGRGTQYF. Written as DNA, the CDR3 is TGCGCCAGCAGCTACGGACTGGGGCGGGGGACCCAGTACTTC.

The CDR3 reads CASRGRGRYEQYF. The CDR3 DNA reads as TGTGCCAGCAGGGGGCGGGGGCGCTACGAGCAGTACTTC. The chain has TRBV6-5 and TRBJ2-7; D perhaps matches TRBD2 (7 bases). The germline V gene encodes CDR1 MNHEY and CDR2 SVGAGI. The ends were cut back, 6 bases at V and 3 bases at J, with 12 bases in the middle. The CDR3 runs 13 residues.

The V gene is TRBV7-9, the J gene TRBJ1-1; a possible D gene is TRBD1 (6 bases). The CDR3 runs 15 residues. With 4 bases removed from V and 0 bases from J, the gap between germline ends came to 12 bases. Germline lookup yields CDR1 SEHNR and CDR2 FQNEAQ (reference sequence). The CDR3 here is CASSSSTGVNTEAFF. The CDR3 DNA follows: TGTGCCAGCAGCTCTTCGACAGGAGTGAACACTGAAGCTTTCTTT.